This T cell receptor (beta chain) was documented in a study of PD-L1 blockade in urothelial cancer. Study in general: The number of prior chemotherapy regimens per patient was 0 to 3.

Only in-frame clones appear in the TCRdb table, and some are missing; sequencing was by immunoSEQ multiplex PCR. The table lists roughly 56,000 clones, roughly 87% of them singletons. V lost 0 bases, J lost 0 bases, and 5 bases stayed unmatched. From germline, CDR1 is SGHNT and CDR2 YENEEA. The CDR3 is 17 residues long. Points on this clone: The antigen remains undetermined.

General study points: Larger 3-week expansion of tumor-associated blood clones was seen in durable-benefit patients.

The source material was PBMCs, sampled around atezolizumab (anti-PD-L1) treatment. This clonotype was sampled from a man between 65 and 85 years old with urothelial cancer. The rearrangement uses TRBV11-3 and TRBJ2-1; 7 nucleotides match TRBD2. CDR3 DNA sequence: TGTGCCAGCAGCTTAGATCGCGGCGGGAGCTCCTACAATGAGCAGTTCTTC. Its protein product is CASSLDRGGSSYNEQFF.